The rows below give T cell receptor beta chains drawn from one sample of a study of T cells in Graves' hyperthyroidism and ophthalmopathy. TCRdb called the multiplex PCR reads again in MiXCR, with one record for every CDR3 protein. Among roughly 110,000 distinct CDR3 sequences listed, around a sixth were seen once. The sequencing input was blood. The source of these receptors is a woman aged 50 to 65 with Graves' hyperthyroidism. The CDR3 runs from the conserved cysteine through the conserved F or W.

>TRBJ2-1|TRBV20-1
CSASRRYNEQFF
>TRBJ2-3|TRBV12-3/TRBV12-4
CASSLVAGEDTDTQYF
>TRBJ1-1|TRBV10-3
CAISESGTGVPEAFF
>TRBJ1-1|TRBV30
CAWGARSTEAFF
>TRBJ2-1|TRBV6-6
CASSYSVSNEQFF
>TRBJ2-1|TRBV20-1
CSAGSASGSYNEQFF
>TRBJ2-5|TRBV7-7
CASSLAPYQETQYF
>TRBJ2-2|TRBV29-1
CSVRGQGSGELFF
>TRBJ2-5|TRBV7-3
CASSLTGGETQYF
>TRBJ1-1|TRBV30
CAAESVRDTEAFF
>TRBJ2-7|TRBV7-2
CASSLVSGATYEQYF
>TRBJ2-3|TRBV5-1
CASSWDRVEGDTQYF
>TRBJ1-1|TRBV30
CAWNYLDTEAFF
>TRBJ1-2|TRBV28
CASSSPAAGYGYTF
>TRBJ1-1|TRBV5-6
CASSRVGEVTEAFF
>TRBJ1-5|TRBV19
CASSIQASQPQHF
>TRBJ2-2|TRBV24-1
CATSDPRDRGTGELFF
>TRBJ2-5|TRBV5-6
CASSLSTGQGGTQYF
>TRBJ2-4|TRBV11-2
CASSWQGLGGHKALLNIQYF
>TRBJ2-7|TRBV28
CASKNNYEQYF
>TRBJ2-7|TRBV11-2
CASSFNGEQYF
>TRBJ2-2|TRBV2
CASTRRGGGTGELFF
>TRBJ2-3|TRBV2
CASRVTSTDTQYF
>TRBJ1-1|TRBV7-2
CASSLSGVEGIGGRPNTEAFF
>TRBJ1-1|TRBV24-1
CATRGPNTEAFF
>TRBJ1-2|TRBV29-1
CSVEHPGPKYGYTF
>TRBJ2-1|TRBV29-1
CSVATRVIYNEQFF
>TRBJ2-1|TRBV27
CASRGTLTSGRGNEQFF
>TRBJ1-3|TRBV28
CASSLSGRSGNTIYF
>TRBJ2-3|TRBV20-1
CSASSRQLSRTDTQYF
>TRBJ2-7|TRBV20-1
CSARVAGLAGSLYEQYF
>TRBJ2-3|TRBV28
CASSLSKRETDTQYF
>TRBJ2-2|TRBV12-3/TRBV12-4
CASSLGGLAGNTGELFF
>TRBJ2-3|TRBV29-1
CSLRGLAGMTSTDTQYF
>TRBJ2-5|TRBV20-1
CSASKVRTGGGTQYF
>TRBJ2-2|TRBV2
CASSVQGSNTGELFF
>TRBJ2-2|TRBV12-3/TRBV12-4
CASSFFRANTGELFF
>TRBJ2-1|TRBV5-1
CASSDRDRGHEQFF
>TRBJ2-3|TRBV6-6
CASSYSSYGRAADTQYF
>TRBJ2-1|TRBV30
CAWREAGGGFNEQFF